Below are 18 T cell receptor beta chains sequenced from a single sample in a study of blood T cell repertoires in COVID-19. Sequencing was performed with immunoSEQ multiplex PCR; in TCRdb, only in-frame clones are kept and a portion is missing. The repertoire holds about 230,000 clones, with 70% to 90% as singletons. Sequencing was performed on peripheral blood. The receptors were gathered from a woman aged 70-85 years with active or convalescent COVID-19.

This chain connects TRBV3-1 (or the pseudogene TRBV3-2) to TRBJ2-1, with TRBD2 as a possible D gene (5 bases). This CDR3 comprises 14 residues. Trimming shortened V by 2 bases and J by 9 bases, and 14 bases separated the two germline ends. Germline V gives CDR1 LGHDT, CDR2 YNNKEL (reference sequence). The CDR3 nucleotides are TGTGCCAGCAGCCAACTAGCCATATTTGCTGAGCAGTTCTTC. Translation: CASSQLAIFAEQFF.

The J gene is TRBJ1-6, the V gene TRBV5-1; D gene uncertain. CDR1 SGHRS and CDR2 YFSETQ come from the germline V gene. V dropped 5 bases and J dropped 7 bases, with 13 bases sitting between them. The CDR3 covers 14 residues. The CDR3 loop is CASSSGTDNSPLHF. The CDR3 DNA follows: TGCGCCAGCAGTTCCGGAACAGACAATTCACCCCTCCACTTT. The whole variable domain, filled in from reference TRBV5-1 and TRBJ1-6, reads KAGVTQTPRYLIKTRGQQVTLSCSPISGHRSVSWYQQTPGQGLQFLFEYFSETQRNKGNFPGRFSGRQFSNSRSEMNVSTLELGDSALYLCASSSGTDNSPLHFGNGTRLTVT.

This clone has a single count. One end of the junction fails to match germline, which may point to a read error. This chain connects TRBV7-9 to TRBJ2-5, with 9 bases that match TRBD2. The germline gives CDR1 SEHNR, CDR2 FQNEAQ (reference sequence). The CDR3 covers 14 residues. The CDR3 nucleotides are TGTGTCAGCAGCTTGACTAGCGGCCAAGAGACCCAGTACTTC. Translated, it gives CVSSLTSGQETQYF.

V and J are TRBV20-1 and TRBJ2-1; D is ambiguous. This CDR3 is 11 amino acids long. CDR1 and CDR2 from the germline V gene are DFQATT and SNEGSKA (reference sequence). The V end lost 7 bases, the J end lost 4 bases, and 8 bases lay between the germline ends. CDR3 DNA sequence: TGCAGTGTTCAGGCGTACAATGAGCAGTTCTTC. Translated, it gives CSVQAYNEQFF.

The chain has TRBV5-5 and TRBJ1-6; D is uncertain. Deletions cut 2 bases from V and 0 bases from J, with 9 bases between. The CDR3 is 16 residues long. Germline-derived CDR1 and CDR2 are SGHKS and YYEKEE (reference sequence). This chain's CDR3 is CASSFSGSSYNSPLHF. The CDR3 coding sequence is TGTGCCAGCAGCTTCTCGGGGAGCTCCTATAATTCACCCCTCCACTTT.

This clone was picked up a small number of times. V and J are TRBV5-1 and TRBJ1-5, with 10 bases fitting TRBD1. V lost 2 bases and J lost 7; bases outside the gene matches: 3. CDR3 length: 14 amino acids. From germline, CDR1 is SGHRS and CDR2 YFSETQ. The CDR3 sequence is CASSFGTGDQPQHF. CDR3 DNA sequence: TGCGCCAGCAGCTTTGGGACAGGGGACCAGCCCCAGCATTTT.

The chain is built from TRBV5-1 and TRBJ2-1; the D gene is possibly TRBD2 (7 bases). Per germline, CDR1 SGHRS and CDR2 YFSETQ. The CDR3 length is 18 residues. V lost 2 bases and J 0 bases, leaving 18 bases between the germline ends. The CDR3 coding sequence is TGCGCCAGCAGCTTAACGGTAGGGAGGGGGAGCTCCTACAATGAGCAGTTCTTC. This encodes CASSLTVGRGSSYNEQFF.

This rearrangement joins TRBV2 to TRBJ1-5, with 7 bases identical to TRBD1. The germline V gene has CDR1 SNHLY and CDR2 FYNNEI. The trim removed 5 bases at V and 6 bases at J, leaving 1 base unmatched. The CDR3 length is 12 residues. CDR3 DNA sequence: TGTGCCAGCAGTCCAGGGGGTCAGCCCCAGCATTTT. This gives the protein CASSPGGQPQHF.

The CDR3 loop reads CASSLRQTGANVLTF. In DNA form, the CDR3 reads TGTGCCAGCAGCTTGCGACAAACTGGGGCCAACGTCCTGACTTTC. The V and J genes are TRBV5-4 and TRBJ2-6; D uncertain. The germline gives CDR1 SGHNT, CDR2 YYREEE (reference sequence). The CDR3 length is 15 residues. Deletions cut 1 base from V and 2 bases from J, with 7 bases between.

The chain combines TRBV2 with TRBJ2-1; TRBD1 agrees at 11 bases. Trimming at V came to 4 bases and at J to 8 bases, leaving 7 bases not matched to a gene. This CDR3 comprises 15 residues. The V gene's germline CDR1 is SNHLY and CDR2 FYNNEI. The CDR3 DNA reads TGTGCCAGCAGTGGAGGACAGGGGGCTGGGGATGAGCAGTTCTTC. Protein: CASSGGQGAGDEQFF.

The rearrangement uses TRBV19 and TRBJ2-5; 9 bases line up with TRBD1. The germline gives CDR1 LNHDA, CDR2 SQIVND (reference sequence). The CDR3 has 15 amino acids. Trimming removed 4 bases from V and 2 bases from J; junction bases left unmatched: 5. The CDR3 DNA follows: TGTGCCAGTAGTAGGGGACAGGGACCACAAGAGACCCAGTACTTC. This translates into CASSRGQGPQETQYF.

This rearrangement joins TRBV28 to TRBJ1-2; 7 bases match TRBD1. The CDR3 loop spans 17 amino acids. The V gene's germline CDR1 is MDHEN and CDR2 SYDVKM. The trim removed 5 bases at V and 0 bases at J, leaving 12 bases unmatched. CDR3 protein: CASSSPRGFFANYGYTF. CDR3 DNA: TGTGCCAGCAGTAGCCCCAGGGGGTTTTTTGCTAACTATGGCTACACCTTC.

The gene calls are TRBV19 and TRBJ1-2, with TRBD1 matching over 11 bases. J lost 7 bases, V lost 7 bases, and 17 bases had no gene match. CDR3 length: 17 residues. Looked up from germline, CDR1 is LNHDA and CDR2 is SQIVND (reference sequence). CDR3: CASTMIGTGGIRGGYTF. Written as DNA, the CDR3 is TGTGCCAGTACCATGATCGGGACAGGGGGTATTCGAGGTGGCTACACCTTC.

This clone was seen just once. This sequence joins TRBV28 and TRBJ1-4; D is unresolved. The CDR3 has 11 residues. Trimming stripped 2 bases from V and 7 bases from J, with 2 bases between. From germline, CDR1 is MDHEN and CDR2 SYDVKM. The CDR3 region has the DNA TGTGCCAGCAGTTTACTTGAAAAACTGTTTTTT. This encodes CASSLLEKLFF.

This clone was counted a few times. The gene calls are TRBV28 and TRBJ2-5, with unresolved D. This CDR3 comprises 13 residues. V lost 5 bases to trimming and J lost 1 base, with 8 bases between them. Germline CDR1 is MDHEN and CDR2 is SYDVKM. The CDR3 region has the DNA TGTGCCAGCAGTCCCTGGGCCCAAGAGACCCAGTACTTC. It yields the protein CASSPWAQETQYF.

The chain combines TRBV24-1 with TRBJ1-5; D uncertain. The CDR3 sequence is 14 residues long. The germline V gene encodes CDR1 KGHDR and CDR2 SFDVKD. Trimming removed 1 base at V and 4 bases at J, with 7 bases between. CDR3 nucleotides: TGTGCCACCAGTGATTTTACATCGAATCAGCCCCAGCATTTT. Amino acid sequence: CATSDFTSNQPQHF.

This chain joins TRBV13 and TRBJ1-3; possibly TRBD1 for D (6 bases). Trimming shortened V by 2 bases and J by 14 bases, and 19 bases separated the two germline ends. Germline CDR1 PRHDT, CDR2 FYEKMQ (reference sequence). The CDR3 has 14 amino acids. CDR3 in amino acids: CASSLRTVGQHLYF. The CDR3 DNA reads as TGTGCCAGCAGCTTAAGGACAGTAGGGCAGCATCTATATTTT.

The rearrangement joins TRBV6-6 to TRBJ1-2; 9 bases align to TRBD1. The CDR3 is made up of 16 amino acids. Unmatched junction bases numbered 8, after V lost 6 bases and J lost 0 bases. From germline, CDR1 is MNHNY and CDR2 SVGAGI (reference sequence). The chain's CDR3 is CASRSGQGRTNYGYTF. The DNA of the CDR3 is TGTGCCAGCAGGTCGGGACAGGGTCGGACTAACTATGGCTACACCTTC.